This T cell receptor beta chain is from a study of OX40 agonist ivuxolimab in advanced cancers. With respect to the entire study: Ivuxolimab was an agonistic, fully human IgG2 monoclonal antibody directed against OX40 (CD134), a costimulatory receptor. Intravenous ivuxolimab was administered to patients every 2 weeks at six dose levels: 0.01, 0.1, 0.3, 1.5, 3 and 10 mg/kg. Of the 50 or so patients in dose escalation, approximately 20 had hepatocellular carcinoma, around 15 had melanoma, 9 had renal cell carcinoma and 9 had head and neck cancer. In the dose-escalation cohort, 75% to 90% of patients were male, and the mean age was roughly 60 years with a range of roughly 20 to 85. Patients were allowed to have had prior anti-PD-1, anti-PD-L1 or anti-CTLA-4 therapy, and around 37% of the dose-escalation patients had previously received checkpoint inhibitors. Three dose-escalation patients achieved partial responses, one with hepatocellular carcinoma and two with cutaneous melanoma. The purpose of peripheral TCRbeta sequencing was to test whether ivuxolimab changed TCR sequence diversity and led to clonal T-cell expansion. The paper describes the monotherapy dose-escalation part (N ≈ 50 patients) of the phase I trial of ivuxolimab. What the work shows at the level of the full study, not this receptor alone: Low levels of normalized T-cell clonal expansion were also shown by some nonresponding patients. At doses from 0.1 to 3.0 mg/kg, clonal expansion was seen in both CD4+ and CD8+ blood T cells between baseline and week 6. Partial responders in the 0.1-3.0 mg/kg groups had among the lowest normalized peripheral clonal expansion, especially among CD8+ T cells. Antigen specificity was not determined for the clonally expanded peripheral T cells. On average, CD8+ T cells showed more expanded clones than CD4+ T cells after ivuxolimab.

Note on this clone: What antigen it recognizes has not been identified. No clone much larger than this one lies a single base away; base qualities are absent.

V is cut by 1 base and J by 3 bases, and the space between the germline ends is 7 bases. CDR1 SGHTS and CDR2 YDEGEE are derived from the germline V gene. Including the terminal cysteine and phenylalanine, the CDR3 comprises 13 residues. Solely the CDR3 DNA is kept, with 39 bases framed from the first base. Patients with autoimmune disease history or receiving systemic immunosuppression were excluded from the trial. Peripheral blood for TCR sequencing was collected from all dose cohorts at baseline, on cycle 4 day 1, and on cycle 7 day 1. Samples were obtained from an open-label, multicenter, first-in-human phase I dose-escalation trial of ivuxolimab. Adults with locally advanced or metastatic head and neck squamous cell, hepatocellular, melanoma or renal cell carcinoma were enrolled in the trial. Before TCR sequencing, CD4+ and CD8+ T cells were separately sorted from peripheral blood. Genomic DNA was isolated from the sorted cells so that the TCRbeta CDR3 region could be sequenced. The immunoSEQ Assay was used to sequence the TCRbeta CDR3 regions. This immuneACCESS table, as held by TCRdb, lists in-frame sequences with V and J called but not all clones. Of the missing ones, under half trace to an unresolved V gene in checked studies; the others have no known cause. The sample data list roughly 130,000 clones, and approximately 92% of these were observed just once. The ten largest clones take up roughly 0.15% of the sample.

The chain is assembled from TRBV5-8 and TRBJ1-1; no confident D gene assignment can be made. The source of this sequence is an adult with an advanced solid tumor such as melanoma, head and neck, liver or kidney cancer. Specimen: CD4+ or CD8+ T cells sorted from blood, collected in a trial of the OX40 agonist ivuxolimab. The CDR3 region reads CASSLQADTEAFF. The DNA is TGTGCCAGCAGCTTGCAGGCGGACACTGAAGCTTTCTTT.